Listed below are T cell receptor beta chains from one sample, sequenced in a study of blood T cell repertoires in COVID-19. Generated by immunoSEQ multiplex PCR, the TCRdb table keeps only in-frame clones and is missing some. The sample has 92,000 or so clones, roughly 88% seen once. Sequenced: peripheral blood. These receptors originate from a man in his sixties with acute or convalescent COVID-19. Both conserved end residues are part of each CDR3. Fields, in order: clone size, V gene, J gene, D gene, CDR3 DNA, CDR3 protein. A D gene is named only where the DNA matches it firmly. Clone size is given for some rows only: seen once, a few or many times, or a class if the clone is expanded.

abundance: once; v_gene: TRBV18; j_gene: TRBJ2-7; d_gene: -; CDR3nt: TGTGCCAGCTCCCTCACTAGAAGCTACGAGCAGTACTTC; CDR3aa: CASSLTRSYEQYF
abundance: -; v_gene: TRBV3-1/TRBV3-2; j_gene: TRBJ2-4; d_gene: -; CDR3nt: TGTGCCAGCAGCCAAGATGCGGGGGCCGGTCCGATCCAAAACATTCAGTACTTC; CDR3aa: CASSQDAGAGPIQNIQYF
abundance: -; v_gene: TRBV2; j_gene: TRBJ2-2; d_gene: -; CDR3nt: TGTGCCAGCAAGTACACAGGACACGCGAACACCGGGGAGCTGTTTTTT; CDR3aa: CASKYTGHANTGELFF
abundance: -; v_gene: TRBV29-1; j_gene: TRBJ1-1; d_gene: -; CDR3nt: TGCAGCGTTGAAGGGGGAGCAGGGAACACTGAAGCTTTCTTT; CDR3aa: CSVEGGAGNTEAFF
abundance: -; v_gene: TRBV10-3; j_gene: TRBJ1-1; d_gene: -; CDR3nt: TGTGCCATCAGTGAGTCGAAGATGAACAGAAACACTGAAGCTTTCTTT; CDR3aa: CAISESKMNRNTEAFF
abundance: few; v_gene: TRBV9; j_gene: TRBJ2-7; d_gene: -; CDR3nt: TGTGCCAGCAGCGTAGGTGCGGAAGCCTACGAGCAGTACTTC; CDR3aa: CASSVGAEAYEQYF
abundance: -; v_gene: TRBV27; j_gene: TRBJ2-1; d_gene: -; CDR3nt: TGTGCCAGCAGTTTTGTAGCGGACCCCTCCTACAATGAGCAGTTCTTC; CDR3aa: CASSFVADPSYNEQFF
abundance: -; v_gene: TRBV24-1; j_gene: TRBJ2-3; d_gene: TRBD2; CDR3nt: TGTGCCACCTCCGGGCGGCGGGGGACGACAGATACGCAGTATTTT; CDR3aa: CATSGRRGTTDTQYF
abundance: -; v_gene: TRBV19; j_gene: TRBJ1-2; d_gene: TRBD1; CDR3nt: TGTGCCAGTAGTCAACCGGGGACAGAGGTTGGCTACACCTTC; CDR3aa: CASSQPGTEVGYTF
abundance: once; v_gene: TRBV7-9; j_gene: TRBJ1-6; d_gene: TRBD1; CDR3nt: TGTGCCAGCATCGGACAGGGGTATTCACCCCTCCACTTT; CDR3aa: CASIGQGYSPLHF
abundance: -; v_gene: TRBV2; j_gene: TRBJ2-7; d_gene: -; CDR3nt: TGTGCCAGCAGTGAGGAAGGAGGGAAGGGCTACGAGCAGTACTTC; CDR3aa: CASSEEGGKGYEQYF
abundance: -; v_gene: TRBV6-6; j_gene: TRBJ1-5; d_gene: -; CDR3nt: TGTGCCAGCAGTTACCGGGAGGGATATCAGCCCCAGCATTTT; CDR3aa: CASSYREGYQPQHF
abundance: -; v_gene: TRBV2; j_gene: TRBJ2-1; d_gene: TRBD2; CDR3nt: TGTGCCAGCAGTCTGACTAGCGGGTTCGCGTATGAGCAGTTCTTC; CDR3aa: CASSLTSGFAYEQFF
abundance: -; v_gene: TRBV19; j_gene: TRBJ2-7; d_gene: -; CDR3nt: TGTGCCAGTAGTGCCCTTAGCGGCAAAACCTACGAGCAGTACTTC; CDR3aa: CASSALSGKTYEQYF
abundance: -; v_gene: TRBV4-2; j_gene: TRBJ2-7; d_gene: TRBD1; CDR3nt: TGTGCCAGCAGCCGCCAGACAGGGGAAGACGAGCAGTACTTC; CDR3aa: CASSRQTGEDEQYF
abundance: -; v_gene: TRBV30; j_gene: TRBJ1-1; d_gene: -; CDR3nt: TGTGCCTCTCTCACCCGGGTTTTGGGCACTGAAGCTTTCTTT; CDR3aa: CASLTRVLGTEAFF
abundance: once; v_gene: TRBV3-1/TRBV3-2; j_gene: TRBJ2-5; d_gene: -; CDR3nt: TGTGCCAGCAGCCAAGATCTATCAGGATGGGAGACCCAGTACTTC; CDR3aa: CASSQDLSGWETQYF
abundance: -; v_gene: TRBV18; j_gene: TRBJ2-7; d_gene: -; CDR3nt: TGTGCCAGCTCACCACTCAGACTCTCCTACGAGCAGTACTTC; CDR3aa: CASSPLRLSYEQYF
abundance: -; v_gene: TRBV30; j_gene: TRBJ1-2; d_gene: -; CDR3nt: TGTGCCTGGAGTGTACCGAGGCTATATAACTATGGCTACACCTTC; CDR3aa: CAWSVPRLYNYGYTF
abundance: few; v_gene: TRBV19; j_gene: TRBJ2-7; d_gene: -; CDR3nt: TGTGCCAGTAGCCGGGGTGGGTCCTACGAGCAGTACTTC; CDR3aa: CASSRGGSYEQYF
abundance: -; v_gene: TRBV18; j_gene: TRBJ2-3; d_gene: -; CDR3nt: TGTGCCAGCTCACCGGAGGGGGATACGCAGTATTTT; CDR3aa: CASSPEGDTQYF
abundance: -; v_gene: TRBV3-1/TRBV3-2; j_gene: TRBJ2-4; d_gene: TRBD2; CDR3nt: TGTGCCAGCAGTCCTAGCGGGGCTCAGCTAGCCAAAAACATTCAGTACTTC; CDR3aa: CASSPSGAQLAKNIQYF
abundance: once; v_gene: TRBV5-1; j_gene: TRBJ2-3; d_gene: -; CDR3nt: TGCGCCAGCAGCCCGCGACAAAGCACAGATACGCAGTATTTT; CDR3aa: CASSPRQSTDTQYF
abundance: -; v_gene: TRBV5-1; j_gene: TRBJ1-2; d_gene: -; CDR3nt: TGCGCCAGCAGCTCAGGATCGGGGGTATTTGCGAATGGCTACACCTTC; CDR3aa: CASSSGSGVFANGYTF
abundance: -; v_gene: TRBV29-1; j_gene: TRBJ1-4; d_gene: TRBD1; CDR3nt: TGCAGCGCTAGACAGGGGGCAACTAATGAAAAACTGTTTTTT; CDR3aa: CSARQGATNEKLFF
abundance: -; v_gene: TRBV5-6; j_gene: TRBJ2-7; d_gene: -; CDR3nt: TGTGCCAGCAGCTTGGCTGTCGGGTCCTCCCCCCCCGAGCAGTACTTC; CDR3aa: CASSLAVGSSPPEQYF
abundance: -; v_gene: TRBV3-1/TRBV3-2; j_gene: TRBJ1-4; d_gene: TRBD1; CDR3nt: TGTGCCAGCAGCAACACAGGGGGCGATAATGAAAAACTGTTTTTT; CDR3aa: CASSNTGGDNEKLFF
abundance: -; v_gene: TRBV24-1; j_gene: TRBJ2-2; d_gene: -; CDR3nt: TGTGCCACCAGTGACCCACTCCAGGCGGGGAACACCGGGGAGCTGTTTTTT; CDR3aa: CATSDPLQAGNTGELFF
abundance: -; v_gene: TRBV3-1/TRBV3-2; j_gene: TRBJ2-1; d_gene: -; CDR3nt: TGTGCCAGCAGCCAGGGACTCCCGGTGGAGTTCTTC; CDR3aa: CASSQGLPVEFF
abundance: few; v_gene: TRBV2; j_gene: TRBJ2-2; d_gene: TRBD1; CDR3nt: TGTGCCAGCAGTCCCGGGACAGGGGGCCCCGGGGAGCTGTTTTTT; CDR3aa: CASSPGTGGPGELFF
abundance: -; v_gene: TRBV4-1; j_gene: TRBJ1-2; d_gene: -; CDR3nt: TGCGCCAGCAGCCAAGGCGGTGGGTATGGCTACACCTTC; CDR3aa: CASSQGGGYGYTF
abundance: once; v_gene: TRBV19; j_gene: TRBJ1-2; d_gene: -; CDR3nt: TGTGCCAGTAGTAGAGGACAAGGGAAAGGGTATGGCTACACCTTC; CDR3aa: CASSRGQGKGYGYTF
abundance: -; v_gene: TRBV27; j_gene: TRBJ2-3; d_gene: -; CDR3nt: TGTGCCAGCAGTTTTGCCCTCAGGGGGGCGCCTAGCACAGATACGCAGTATTTT; CDR3aa: CASSFALRGAPSTDTQYF
abundance: -; v_gene: TRBV12-3/TRBV12-4; j_gene: TRBJ1-1; d_gene: -; CDR3nt: TGTGCCAGCAGCACCCGACAGGCCACTGAAGCTTTCTTT; CDR3aa: CASSTRQATEAFF
abundance: -; v_gene: TRBV5-1; j_gene: TRBJ2-7; d_gene: TRBD1; CDR3nt: TGCGCCAGCAGCTTGGGTCAGGGGGTCCACGAGCAGTACTTC; CDR3aa: CASSLGQGVHEQYF
abundance: -; v_gene: TRBV6-5; j_gene: TRBJ2-3; d_gene: -; CDR3nt: TGTGCCAGCAGTCTACCCCCGACAGATACGCAGTATTTT; CDR3aa: CASSLPPTDTQYF
abundance: -; v_gene: TRBV19; j_gene: TRBJ2-2; d_gene: TRBD1; CDR3nt: TGTGCCAGTAGTATATTTGGGACAGGGAGCACCGGGGAGCTGTTTTTT; CDR3aa: CASSIFGTGSTGELFF
abundance: -; v_gene: TRBV29-1; j_gene: TRBJ2-4; d_gene: -; CDR3nt: TGCAGCGTTGATTTCGGGGGACGGGACATTCAGTACTTC; CDR3aa: CSVDFGGRDIQYF
abundance: -; v_gene: TRBV19; j_gene: TRBJ1-5; d_gene: -; CDR3nt: TGTGCCAGTAATCCAAGGGGGAACAGGGCCCAGCCCCAGCATTTT; CDR3aa: CASNPRGNRAQPQHF
abundance: -; v_gene: TRBV4-1; j_gene: TRBJ2-4; d_gene: TRBD1; CDR3nt: TGCGCCAGCAGCCAGGGGACAGGGGTGTCCAAAAACATTCAGTACTTC; CDR3aa: CASSQGTGVSKNIQYF
abundance: -; v_gene: TRBV5-1; j_gene: TRBJ2-1; d_gene: TRBD2; CDR3nt: TGCGCCAGCAGCTTTCAGCGGGGGGGCCGGGATGAGCAGTTCTTC; CDR3aa: CASSFQRGGRDEQFF
abundance: once; v_gene: TRBV7-3; j_gene: TRBJ2-3; d_gene: TRBD2; CDR3nt: TGTGCCAGCAGCTTAAAGTTAGCGGGAGCAGCAGATACGCAGTATTTT; CDR3aa: CASSLKLAGAADTQYF
abundance: -; v_gene: TRBV9; j_gene: TRBJ2-6; d_gene: -; CDR3nt: TGTGCCAGCAGCCAGGGGATCGCTGGGGCCAACGTCCTGACTTTC; CDR3aa: CASSQGIAGANVLTF
abundance: -; v_gene: TRBV5-4; j_gene: TRBJ2-2; d_gene: TRBD2; CDR3nt: TGTGCCAGCAGCTTATACGGGGGGACCGGGGAGCTGTTTTTT; CDR3aa: CASSLYGGTGELFF
abundance: -; v_gene: TRBV9; j_gene: TRBJ2-1; d_gene: -; CDR3nt: TGTGCCAGCGCTAAGGGGGGGCTTCCCCACAATGAGCAGTTCTTC; CDR3aa: CASAKGGLPHNEQFF
abundance: few; v_gene: TRBV27; j_gene: TRBJ1-6; d_gene: -; CDR3nt: TGTGCCAGCAGTTGGCGGATAAATAATTCACCCCTCCACTTT; CDR3aa: CASSWRINNSPLHF
abundance: -; v_gene: TRBV2; j_gene: TRBJ2-1; d_gene: TRBD2; CDR3nt: TGTGCCAGCAGGGCTCTAGCGGGAGGGCCCCCCGAGCAGTTCTTC; CDR3aa: CASRALAGGPPEQFF
abundance: -; v_gene: TRBV2; j_gene: TRBJ1-1; d_gene: TRBD1; CDR3nt: TGTGCCAGCAGTGGTGACAGGGGGAACACTGAAGCTTTCTTT; CDR3aa: CASSGDRGNTEAFF
abundance: -; v_gene: TRBV3-1/TRBV3-2; j_gene: TRBJ2-7; d_gene: TRBD1; CDR3nt: TGTGCCAGCAGCCGCGGACAGGGGGATAGCTACGAGCAGTACTTC; CDR3aa: CASSRGQGDSYEQYF
abundance: -; v_gene: TRBV9; j_gene: TRBJ1-3; d_gene: TRBD1; CDR3nt: TGTGCCAGCAGCGTCGGACAGGGGGTTTCTGGAAACACCATATATTTT; CDR3aa: CASSVGQGVSGNTIYF
abundance: -; v_gene: TRBV28; j_gene: TRBJ1-5; d_gene: -; CDR3nt: TGTGCCAGCAGTTTATCTGTAAATCAGCCCCAGCATTTT; CDR3aa: CASSLSVNQPQHF
abundance: -; v_gene: TRBV24-1; j_gene: TRBJ2-5; d_gene: TRBD2; CDR3nt: TGTGCCACCAGTGATTTGCTGGGAGGGAAAGAGACCCAGTACTTC; CDR3aa: CATSDLLGGKETQYF
abundance: -; v_gene: TRBV5-1; j_gene: TRBJ2-2; d_gene: -; CDR3nt: TGCGCCAGCAGCTTGGCGGCTAGTTCGAACACCGGGGAGCTGTTTTTT; CDR3aa: CASSLAASSNTGELFF
abundance: -; v_gene: TRBV5-1; j_gene: TRBJ2-2; d_gene: -; CDR3nt: TGCGCCAGCAGCTTGTGGGCGGACTCAGAGACCGGGGAGCTGTTTTTT; CDR3aa: CASSLWADSETGELFF
abundance: -; v_gene: TRBV7-2; j_gene: TRBJ1-4; d_gene: -; CDR3nt: TGTGCCAGCAGCGAAAATCAGGGCACGGCCCATAATGAAAAACTGTTTTTT; CDR3aa: CASSENQGTAHNEKLFF
abundance: once; v_gene: TRBV6-5; j_gene: TRBJ1-1; d_gene: TRBD1; CDR3nt: TGTGCCAGCAGTTACCGGACAGGGTCGGGCACTGAAGCTTTCTTT; CDR3aa: CASSYRTGSGTEAFF
abundance: -; v_gene: TRBV30; j_gene: TRBJ1-4; d_gene: -; CDR3nt: TGTGCCTGGACCCCCGGAGGGGCGGCCGTTAATGAAAAACTGTTTTTT; CDR3aa: CAWTPGGAAVNEKLFF
abundance: -; v_gene: TRBV10-3; j_gene: TRBJ1-2; d_gene: TRBD1; CDR3nt: TGTGCCATCAGTGGGGACAGGGGATTTTTTTATGGCTACACCTTC; CDR3aa: CAISGDRGFFYGYTF
abundance: -; v_gene: TRBV27; j_gene: TRBJ2-7; d_gene: -; CDR3nt: TGTGCCACCATCTTCGGTGTCGAGCAGTACTTC; CDR3aa: CATIFGVEQYF
abundance: -; v_gene: TRBV5-1; j_gene: TRBJ2-4; d_gene: -; CDR3nt: TGCGCCAGCAGCCCCGCCGGGGTGCGGGGAGCCAAAAACATTCAGTACTTC; CDR3aa: CASSPAGVRGAKNIQYF